This T cell receptor beta chain was obtained from a study of cytomegalovirus exposure and HLA in healthy donors. The V gene's germline CDR1 is MNHEY and CDR2 SMNVEV (reference sequence). V was pared by 5 bases and J by 1 base, with 13 bases of the junction left unmatched. CDR3 length: 20 residues. Notes on the study in general: Across donors, most TCRs were seen rarely, yet some public ones were widespread.

TCRdb keeps only in-frame clones here, not all; method: immunoSEQ multiplex PCR. The table has around 240,000 clones, 85% to 90% seen once. Comments on this clone: Its specificity is unknown.

The rearrangement joins TRBV27 to TRBJ2-2; TRBD2 matches at 13 bases. The clonotype comes from a woman between 18 and 29 years old in good health and CMV-seronegative. Sequencing was done on a sample of PBMCs. CDR3 protein: CASSDHMTSGGSWNTGELFF. In DNA, the CDR3 is TGTGCCAGCAGTGATCATATGACTAGCGGGGGGTCCTGGAACACCGGGGAGCTGTTTTTT.